This T cell receptor beta chain came from a study of beta chain features in type 1 diabetes. Across the study: The study examined 90 million to 130 million sorted cells across all samples. Findings and limits, study-wide: High TCR expression in some cells could lead to their over-representation in cDNA sequencing. Shorter TCRB CDR3s, moderately but significantly so, marked every one of the four CD4+ subsets in Type 1 diabetes patients.

The sequenced template was cDNA made from the entire isolated RNA. About 3.57 million reads were obtained on average from naive, central memory and regulatory T cell samples. Measured with immunoSEQ multiplex PCR; TCRdb has only the in-frame clones, and not every one. The data show roughly 730,000 clones, roughly 13% seen once. Remarks on this clone: Its antigen is currently unknown.

The V and J ends lost 2 bases and 3 bases, in that order; junction bases with no gene match: 14. Germline loops: CDR1 SEHNR, CDR2 FQNEAQ (reference sequence). This CDR3 spans 19 amino acids. The receptor comes from a young man with type 1 diabetes. The sample consisted of naive CD4+ T cells from blood. V gene TRBV7-9 combines with J gene TRBJ2-1; 9 bases match TRBD1. This CDR3 reads CASSLRTGAGAPYYNEQFF. CDR3 coding DNA: TGTGCCAGCAGCTTAAGGACAGGGGCGGGGGCCCCCTACTACAATGAGCAGTTCTTC.